These T cell receptor beta chains were read from a single sample in a study of cytomegalovirus exposure and HLA in healthy donors. Some clones are missing from TCRdb's copy, which holds only in-frame ones; the method was immunoSEQ multiplex PCR. Of about 140,000 clones detected, about 77% appear once; the ten largest clones hold 1.5% to 2%. What was sequenced was PBMCs. These receptor sequences come from a female donor in good health and CMV-seronegative. The CDR3 runs from the conserved cysteine through the conserved F or W. D genes are given only for firm matches. The size field is filled for only some rows; it gives once, few, many or a size class.

j_call | v_call | d_call | clone_size | cdr3_aa | cdr3_nt
TRBJ1-4 | TRBV7-3 | TRBD1 | NA | CASSLSWDRPLGRLFF | TGTGCCAGCAGCTTATCCTGGGACAGGCCGTTAGGGCGGCTGTTTTTT
TRBJ1-2 | TRBV7-9 | TRBD1 | NA | CASSLGQGARGYTF | TGTGCCAGCAGCTTAGGACAGGGGGCGCGAGGCTACACCTTC
TRBJ1-2 | TRBV15 | TRBD1 | NA | CATSRDSLRQGYGYTF | TGTGCCACCAGCAGAGATTCTCTGAGACAGGGTTATGGCTACACCTTC
TRBJ2-7 | TRBV18 | NA | once | CASSPDPRTTNYEQYF | TGTGCCAGCTCACCAGATCCTCGGACTACCAACTACGAGCAGTACTTC
TRBJ1-5 | TRBV7-8 | TRBD1 | NA | CASSPRGQGYSNQPQHF | TGTGCCAGCAGCCCTAGGGGACAGGGGTATAGCAATCAGCCCCAGCATTTT
TRBJ2-7 | TRBV9 | TRBD1 | NA | CASSITGTGAYEQYF | TGTGCCAGCAGCATAACCGGGACAGGGGCCTACGAGCAGTACTTC
TRBJ2-3 | TRBV9 | NA | NA | CASSVDGRTDTQYF | TGTGCCAGCAGCGTAGATGGCAGGACAGATACGCAGTATTTT
TRBJ2-7 | TRBV21-1 | NA | NA | CASSNKRGLFREQYF | TGTGCCAGCAGCAACAAGCGGGGGCTCTTTCGGGAGCAGTACTTC
TRBJ2-7 | TRBV6-5 | TRBD1 | NA | CASSRDRVYEQYF | TGTGCCAGCAGTAGGGACAGGGTCTACGAGCAGTACTTC
TRBJ1-5 | TRBV23-1 | TRBD1 | NA | CASRRDRRGSNQPQHF | TGCGCCAGCAGGCGGGACAGAAGGGGGAGCAATCAGCCCCAGCATTTT
TRBJ2-7 | TRBV4-1 | NA | few | CASSRELLGYEQYF | TGCGCCAGCAGCCGGGAGTTGTTGGGCTACGAGCAGTACTTC
TRBJ2-7 | TRBV11-2 | NA | NA | CASSLYRVEQYF | TGTGCCAGCAGCTTATACAGGGTCGAGCAGTACTTC
TRBJ2-5 | TRBV9 | TRBD2 | NA | CASSVGSSGRAWAQETQYF | TGTGCCAGCAGCGTAGGCTCTAGCGGGAGGGCCTGGGCTCAAGAGACCCAGTACTTC
TRBJ1-5 | TRBV23-1 | NA | NA | CASTHGQSNQPQHF | TGCGCCAGCACCCACGGACAAAGCAATCAGCCCCAGCATTTT
TRBJ2-7 | TRBV11-3 | TRBD2 | NA | CASSLERTSGSLTGYEQYF | TGTGCCAGCAGCTTAGAACGGACTAGCGGGAGCTTAACAGGGTATGAGCAGTACTTC
TRBJ2-7 | TRBV9 | TRBD1 | NA | CASSAGTGPTYEQYF | TGTGCCAGCAGCGCCGGGACAGGACCCACCTACGAGCAGTACTTC
TRBJ1-1 | TRBV4-2 | NA | NA | CASSLLGTADTEAFF | TGTGCCAGCAGCCTCCTAGGGACTGCGGACACTGAAGCTTTCTTT